One sample yielded the 6 T cell receptor beta chains listed below, sequenced in a study of shared clonotypes between healthy human individuals. Assay used: immunoSEQ multiplex PCR; TCRdb lists only in-frame clones, some missing. The sample lists 1.6 million or so clones; 96% were seen once. Sequencing used naive CD4+ T cells sorted from blood. Subset meaning: CD45RA+ positively selected. The receptor set was obtained from a young man in good health.

The CDR3 protein is CASSVGSTLSMYEQYF. The CDR3 DNA reads as TGTGCCAGCAGCGTAGGTAGTACGTTGTCGATGTACGAGCAGTACTTC. This chain connects TRBV9 to TRBJ2-7; D ambiguous. V dropped 0 bases and J dropped 4 bases, with 17 bases sitting between them. The CDR3 sequence is 16 residues long. CDR1 SGDLS and CDR2 YYNGEE come from the germline V gene.

The genes are TRBV7-8 and TRBJ1-1, with D perhaps matching TRBD1 (5 bases). V lost 4 bases and J lost 0, with 12 bases in between. Germline lookup yields CDR1 SGHVS and CDR2 FQNEAQ. CDR3 size: 15 residues. The CDR3 DNA sequence: TGTGCCAGCAGCTCGGGACTTCCTGTGAACACTGAAGCTTTCTTT. Encoded protein: CASSSGLPVNTEAFF.

V usage is TRBV11-2 and J usage is TRBJ2-7; TRBD2 might be the D (6 bases). Germline CDR1 SGHAT, CDR2 FQNNGV. There are 14 residues in the CDR3. The V gene lost 1 base and the J gene lost 5 bases, with 12 bases spanning the gap. In DNA form, the CDR3 reads TGTGCCAGCAGCTTAGTTGGAGGGTTCAACGAGCAGTACTTC. Translating gives CASSLVGGFNEQYF.

This chain joins TRBV11-2 and TRBJ2-3; 8 positions match TRBD1. From germline, CDR1 is SGHAT and CDR2 FQNNGV. The CDR3 has 16 residues. The V gene end was trimmed by 5 bases and the J gene end by 0 bases; junction bases not matched to a gene: 7. The CDR3 spells CASSLDRGRSTDTQYF. The CDR3 coding sequence is TGTGCCAGCAGCCTCGACAGGGGACGGAGCACAGATACGCAGTATTTT. The variable domain in full, with the rest retrieved from reference TRBV11-2 and TRBJ2-3, is EAGVAQSPRYKIIEKRQSVAFWCNPISGHATLYWYQQILGQGPKLLIQFQNNGVVDDSQLPKDRFSAERLKGVDSTLKIQPAKLEDSAVYLCASSLDRGRSTDTQYFGPGTRLTVL.

The gene calls are TRBV30 and TRBJ1-3, with unresolved D. V was cut by 3 bases and J by 2 bases, with 14 bases left in between. This CDR3 is built from 15 residues. Germline loops: CDR1 GTSNPN, CDR2 SVGIG (reference sequence). The CDR3 region is CAWSVGSSAGNTIYF. Here the CDR3 DNA reads TGTGCCTGGAGCGTTGGGTCCAGCGCTGGAAACACCATATATTTT. Complete variable domain (other parts from reference TRBV30 and TRBJ1-3): SQTIHQWPATLVQPVGSPLSLECTVEGTSNPNLYWYRQAAGRGLQLLFYSVGIGQISSEVPQNLSASRPQDRQFILSSKKLLLSDSGFYLCAWSVGSSAGNTIYFGEGSWLTVV.

The chain has TRBV28 and TRBJ2-1, with D tentatively TRBD2 (6 bases). The germline V gene has CDR1 MDHEN and CDR2 SYDVKM. Trimming removed 3 bases at V and 7 bases at J, with 16 bases between. The CDR3 length is 15 residues. This chain's CDR3 is CASSFLAAFQNEQFF. The CDR3 nucleotides read TGTGCCAGCAGTTTCTTAGCGGCCTTCCAAAATGAGCAGTTCTTC. Filled out from reference TRBV28 and TRBJ2-1, the complete variable domain reads DVKVTQSSRYLVKRTGEKVFLECVQDMDHENMFWYRQDPGLGLRLIYFSYDVKMKEKGDIPEGYSVSREKKERFSLILESASTNQTSMYLCASSFLAAFQNEQFFGPGTRLTVL.